The TCR beta chain under discussion was sequenced for a study of cytomegalovirus exposure and HLA in healthy donors. Findings of the study overall: Most of the CMV-associated TCR beta chains (in a later analysis) appeared to be HLA-restricted. Based on reports, TCR beta sequences accurately predicted HLA-A and HLA-B alleles for most subjects.

The PCR contained 60 Vbeta and 13 Jbeta primers. Some clones are missing from TCRdb's copy, which holds only in-frame ones; the method was immunoSEQ multiplex PCR. Of 150,000 to 200,000 clones in the sample, 65% to 90% were seen once. Of note for this clone: As yet, its antigen is unknown.

There were likely unrecorded immune exposures, though donors were nominally healthy when sampled. For the donor in question, CMV serostatus went unrecorded. The V end lost 3 bases, the J end lost 2 bases, and 13 bases lay between the germline ends. Germline V gene sequence: CDR1 MDHEN, CDR2 SYDVKM. The CDR3 is made up of 15 amino acids. The receptor was derived from a human donor in good health. Sample: PBMCs. V is TRBV28 and J is TRBJ1-2, with D tentatively TRBD1 (5 bases). The CDR3 DNA reads TGTGCCAGCAGTTTGACAGCTAGAAGAAACTATGGCTACACCTTC. Protein product: CASSLTARRNYGYTF.